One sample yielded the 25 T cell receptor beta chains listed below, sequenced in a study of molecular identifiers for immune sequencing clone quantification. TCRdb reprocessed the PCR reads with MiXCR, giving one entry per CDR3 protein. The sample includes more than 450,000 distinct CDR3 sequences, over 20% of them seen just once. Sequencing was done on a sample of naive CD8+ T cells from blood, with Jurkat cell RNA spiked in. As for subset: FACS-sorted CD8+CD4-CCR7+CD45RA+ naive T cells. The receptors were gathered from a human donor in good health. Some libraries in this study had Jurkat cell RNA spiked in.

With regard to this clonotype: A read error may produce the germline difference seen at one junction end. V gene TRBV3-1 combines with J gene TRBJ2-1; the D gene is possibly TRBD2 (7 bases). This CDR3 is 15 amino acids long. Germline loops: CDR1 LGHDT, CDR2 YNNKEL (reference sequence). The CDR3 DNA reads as TGTGCCAGCAGCCAAGTAATGGCGGGGGACAATGAGCAGATCTTC. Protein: CASSQVMAGDNEQIF.

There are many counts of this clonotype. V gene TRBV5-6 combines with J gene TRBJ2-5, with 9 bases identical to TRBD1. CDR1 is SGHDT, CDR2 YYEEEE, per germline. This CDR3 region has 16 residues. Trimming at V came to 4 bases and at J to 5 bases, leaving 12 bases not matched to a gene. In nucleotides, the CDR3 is TGTGCCAGCAGCCCTGATGGGGACAGGGCGGGTGAGACCCAGTACTTC. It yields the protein CASSPDGDRAGETQYF.

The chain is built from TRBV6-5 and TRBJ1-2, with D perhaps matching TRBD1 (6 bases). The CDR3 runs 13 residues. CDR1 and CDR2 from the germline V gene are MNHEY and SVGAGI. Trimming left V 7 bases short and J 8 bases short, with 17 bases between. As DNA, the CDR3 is TGTGCCAGCAAGTGGAAGGGGGAGCCCGGCTACACCTTC. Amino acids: CASKWKGEPGYTF.

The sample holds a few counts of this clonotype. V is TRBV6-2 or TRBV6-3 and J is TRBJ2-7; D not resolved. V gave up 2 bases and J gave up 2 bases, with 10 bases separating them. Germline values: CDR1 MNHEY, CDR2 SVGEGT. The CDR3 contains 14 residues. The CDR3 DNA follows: TGTGCCAGCAGTTACGGGCACGGAACCTACGAGCAGTACTTC. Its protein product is CASSYGHGTYEQYF.

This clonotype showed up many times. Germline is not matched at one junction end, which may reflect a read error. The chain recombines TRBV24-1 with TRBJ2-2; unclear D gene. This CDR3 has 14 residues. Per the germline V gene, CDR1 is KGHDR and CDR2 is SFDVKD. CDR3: CATSDYVETGELFF. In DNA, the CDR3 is TGTGCCACCAGCGATTATGTAGAAACCGGGGAGCTGTTTTTT.

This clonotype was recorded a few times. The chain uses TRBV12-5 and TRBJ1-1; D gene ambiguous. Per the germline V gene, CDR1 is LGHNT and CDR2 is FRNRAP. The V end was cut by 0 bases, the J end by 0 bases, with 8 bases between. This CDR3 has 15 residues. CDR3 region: CASGLVLGLNTEAFF. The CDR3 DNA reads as TGTGCTAGTGGTTTGGTATTGGGGTTGAACACTGAAGCTTTCTTT. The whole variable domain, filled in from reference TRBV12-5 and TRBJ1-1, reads DARVTQTPRHKVTEMGQEVTMRCQPILGHNTVFWYRQTMMQGLELLAYFRNRAPLDDSGMPKDRFSAEMPDATLATLKIQPSEPRDSAVYFCASGLVLGLNTEAFFGQGTRLTVV.

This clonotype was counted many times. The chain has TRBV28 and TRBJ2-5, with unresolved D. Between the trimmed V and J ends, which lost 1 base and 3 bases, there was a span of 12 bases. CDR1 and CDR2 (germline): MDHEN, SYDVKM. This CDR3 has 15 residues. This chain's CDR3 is CASSLFRGQEETQYF. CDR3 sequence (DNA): TGTGCCAGCAGTTTATTCCGAGGCCAGGAAGAGACCCAGTACTTC.

CDR3 sequence reads: CATYRNCNQPQHF. In DNA, the CDR3 is TGTGCCACCTACAGGAATTGCAATCAGCCCCAGCATTTT. This chain links TRBV24-1 with TRBJ1-5, with D possibly being TRBD1 (5 bases). V was trimmed by 9 bases and J by 2 bases, leaving 10 bases between them. Looked up from germline, CDR1 is KGHDR and CDR2 is SFDVKD. The CDR3 length is 13 residues.

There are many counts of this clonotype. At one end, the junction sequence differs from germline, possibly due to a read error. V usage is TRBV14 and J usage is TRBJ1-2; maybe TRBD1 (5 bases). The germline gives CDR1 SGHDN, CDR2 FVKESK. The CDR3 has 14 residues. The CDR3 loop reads CASSQGPRIPPDRF. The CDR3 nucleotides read TGTGCCAGCAGCCAGGGACCGCGGATCCCCCCAGATCGCTTC.

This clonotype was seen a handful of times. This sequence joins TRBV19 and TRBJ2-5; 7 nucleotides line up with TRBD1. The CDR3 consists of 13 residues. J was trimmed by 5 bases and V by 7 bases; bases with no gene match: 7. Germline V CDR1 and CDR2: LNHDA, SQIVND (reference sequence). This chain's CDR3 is CASTKTGMETQYF. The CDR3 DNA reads TGTGCCAGTACTAAGACAGGGATGGAGACCCAGTACTTC.

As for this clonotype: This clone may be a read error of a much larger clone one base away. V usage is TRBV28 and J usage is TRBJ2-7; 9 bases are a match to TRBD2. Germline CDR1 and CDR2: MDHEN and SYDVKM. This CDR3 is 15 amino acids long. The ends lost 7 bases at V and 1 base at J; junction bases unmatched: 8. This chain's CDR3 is CASNPRSGSSYEQYF. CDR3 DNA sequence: TGTGCCAGCAATCCCCGTAGCGGGAGTTCCTACGAGCAGTACTTC.

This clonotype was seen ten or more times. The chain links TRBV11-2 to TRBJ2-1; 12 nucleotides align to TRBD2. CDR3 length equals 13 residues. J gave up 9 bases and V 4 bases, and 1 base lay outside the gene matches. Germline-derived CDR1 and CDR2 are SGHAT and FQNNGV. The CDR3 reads CASSSLAGGEQFF. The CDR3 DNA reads TGTGCCAGCAGCTCACTAGCGGGGGGTGAGCAGTTCTTC.

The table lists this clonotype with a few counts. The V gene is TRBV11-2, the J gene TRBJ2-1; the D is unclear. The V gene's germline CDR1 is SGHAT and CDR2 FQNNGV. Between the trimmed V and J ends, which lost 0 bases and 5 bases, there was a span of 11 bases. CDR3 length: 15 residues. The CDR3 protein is CASSLEGLTHNEQFF. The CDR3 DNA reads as TGTGCCAGCAGCTTAGAAGGCCTAACCCACAATGAGCAGTTCTTC.

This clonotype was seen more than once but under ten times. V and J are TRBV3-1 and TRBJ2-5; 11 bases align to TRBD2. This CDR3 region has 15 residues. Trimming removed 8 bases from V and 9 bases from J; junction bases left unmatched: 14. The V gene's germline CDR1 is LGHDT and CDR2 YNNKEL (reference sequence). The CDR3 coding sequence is TGTGCCAGCCGCCCGGGACTAGCGGCTTATGAGGCCCAGTACTTC. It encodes CASRPGLAAYEAQYF.

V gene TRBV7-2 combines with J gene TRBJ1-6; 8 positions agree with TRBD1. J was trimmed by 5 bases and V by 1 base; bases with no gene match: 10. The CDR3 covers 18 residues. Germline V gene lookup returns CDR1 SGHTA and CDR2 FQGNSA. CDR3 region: CASSLDPLSTGDNSPLHF. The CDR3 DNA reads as TGTGCCAGCAGCTTAGACCCACTTTCGACAGGGGATAATTCACCCCTCCACTTT.

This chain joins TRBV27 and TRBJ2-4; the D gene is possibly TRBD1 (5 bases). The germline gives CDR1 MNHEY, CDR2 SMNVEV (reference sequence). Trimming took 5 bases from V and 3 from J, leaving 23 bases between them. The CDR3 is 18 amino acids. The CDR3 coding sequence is TGTGCCAGCAGTCTCGACAGTTCCTCCCCCGTGGGCAAAAACATTCAGTACTTC. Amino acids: CASSLDSSSPVGKNIQYF.

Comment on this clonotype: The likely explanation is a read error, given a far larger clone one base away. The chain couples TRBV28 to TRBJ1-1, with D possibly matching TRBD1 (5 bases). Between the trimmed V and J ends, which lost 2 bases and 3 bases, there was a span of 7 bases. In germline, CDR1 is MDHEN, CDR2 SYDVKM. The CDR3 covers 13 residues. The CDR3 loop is CASSLGADTEAFF. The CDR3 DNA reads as TGTGCCAGCAGTTTAGGGGCAGACACTGAAGCTTTCTTT.

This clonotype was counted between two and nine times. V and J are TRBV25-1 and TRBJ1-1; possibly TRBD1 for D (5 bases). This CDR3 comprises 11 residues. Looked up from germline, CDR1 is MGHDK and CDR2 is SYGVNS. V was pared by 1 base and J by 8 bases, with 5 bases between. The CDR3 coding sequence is TGTGCCAGCAGTGAATCAGGGGAAGCTTTCTTT. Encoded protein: CASSESGEAFF.

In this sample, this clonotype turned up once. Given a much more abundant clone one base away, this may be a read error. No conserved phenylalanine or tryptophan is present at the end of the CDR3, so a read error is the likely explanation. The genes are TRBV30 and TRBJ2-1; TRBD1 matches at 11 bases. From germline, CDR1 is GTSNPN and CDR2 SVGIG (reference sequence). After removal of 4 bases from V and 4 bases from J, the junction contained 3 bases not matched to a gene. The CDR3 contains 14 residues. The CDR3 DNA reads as TGTGCCTGGAAGGACAGGGGGCTTTACAATGAGCAGTTCTCC. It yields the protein CAWKDRGLYNEQFS.

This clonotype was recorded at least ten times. This CDR3 reads CASSQTQGGNQPQHF. The CDR3 DNA reads as TGTGCCAGCAGCCAAACCCAGGGGGGGAATCAGCCCCAGCATTTT. The gene calls are TRBV3-1 and TRBJ1-5, with TRBD1 identical over 7 bases. This CDR3 contains 15 residues. With V trimmed by 2 bases and J by 4 bases, 5 bases remained unmatched. Germline CDR1 is LGHDT and CDR2 is YNNKEL (reference sequence).

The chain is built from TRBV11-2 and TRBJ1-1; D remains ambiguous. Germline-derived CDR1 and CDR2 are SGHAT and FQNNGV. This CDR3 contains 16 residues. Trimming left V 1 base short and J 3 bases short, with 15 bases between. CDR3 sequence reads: CASSLASSSVYTEAFF. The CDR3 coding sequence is TGTGCCAGCAGCTTAGCGTCAAGTTCCGTCTACACTGAAGCTTTCTTT.

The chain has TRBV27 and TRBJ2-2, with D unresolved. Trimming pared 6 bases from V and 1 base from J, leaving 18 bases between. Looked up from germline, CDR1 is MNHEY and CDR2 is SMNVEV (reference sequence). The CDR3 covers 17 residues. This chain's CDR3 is CASSPHVGNENTGELFF. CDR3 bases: TGTGCCAGCAGCCCTCACGTAGGAAACGAGAACACCGGGGAGCTGTTTTTT.

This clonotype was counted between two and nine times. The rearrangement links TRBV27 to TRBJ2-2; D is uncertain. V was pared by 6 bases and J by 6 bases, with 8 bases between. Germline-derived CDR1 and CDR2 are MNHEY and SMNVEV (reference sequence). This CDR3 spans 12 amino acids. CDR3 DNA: TGTGCCAGCAGCCCCTCGCCCGGGGAGCTGTTTTTT. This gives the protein CASSPSPGELFF.

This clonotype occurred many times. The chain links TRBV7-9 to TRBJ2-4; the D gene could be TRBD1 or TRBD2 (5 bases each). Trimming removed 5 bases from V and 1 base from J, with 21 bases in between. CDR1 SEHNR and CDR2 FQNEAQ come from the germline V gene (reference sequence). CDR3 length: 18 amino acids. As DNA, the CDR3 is TGTGCCAGCAGCGAGTACCCCGGGACGAATATTGCCAAAAACATTCAGTACTTC. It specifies CASSEYPGTNIAKNIQYF.

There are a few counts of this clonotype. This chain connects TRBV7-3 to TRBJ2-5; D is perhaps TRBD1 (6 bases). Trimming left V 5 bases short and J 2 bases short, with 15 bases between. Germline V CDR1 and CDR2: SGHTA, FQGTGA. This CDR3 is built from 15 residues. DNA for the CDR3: TGTGCCAGCAGCATCCTAGGGGGATATCAAGAGACCCAGTACTTC. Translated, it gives CASSILGGYQETQYF. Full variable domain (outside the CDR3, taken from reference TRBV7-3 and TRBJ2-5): GAGVSQTPSNKVTEKGKYVELRCDPISGHTALYWYRQSLGQGPEFLIYFQGTGAADDSGLPNDRFFAVRPEGSVSTLKIQRTERGDSAVYLCASSILGGYQETQYFGPGTRLLVL.